The clone carrying this T cell receptor (beta chain) was counted ten times or more. Antigen unknown. These data are taken from a study of metastatic and nonmetastatic thyroid tumors. Study-level background: Where malignant and benign thyroid patients were concerned, repertoires were compared across blood and tumor or nodule tissue. Findings of the study overall: In both blood and tumor samples, TCR beta diversity was reported significantly higher for malignant than benign nodules.

Prior to thyroid surgery, none of the patients had received any treatment. The germline gives CDR1 SGHTA, CDR2 FQGTGA. CDR3 length equals 14 residues. V lost 8 bases, J lost 8 bases, and 14 bases stayed unmatched. Source study methods: Clinicopathological groups differed in CDR3, with these differences serving to build a distant-metastasis classifier for papillary thyroid cancer. TCRdb re-called clones from the PCR reads using MiXCR. V and J calls and clone size were set by TCRdb, not the authors. Of around 13,000 clones in the sample, about a quarter were seen once. The TCR comes from a female donor with papillary thyroid cancer or a benign thyroid nodule (not recorded which). Some clones in this sample may be carry-over from other donors' samples. This rearrangement joins TRBV7-3 to TRBJ1-2; 7 nucleotides align to TRBD1. The sequenced sample was blood. The CDR3 sequence: CASGPNRGSHGYTF. The CDR3 bases are TGTGCCAGCGGACCTAACAGGGGATCTCACGGCTACACCTTC.